This passage covers 28 T cell receptor beta chains from one sample sequenced in a study of cytomegalovirus exposure and HLA in healthy donors (dated by TCRdb to about 2017). The receptor library was made with the immunoSEQ multiplex PCR assay. For the multiplex PCR, a mixture combining 60 forward primers for TCR Vbeta segments and 13 reverse primers for TCR Jbeta segments was used. The clones in this table, taken by TCRdb from immuneACCESS, are in-frame only. Not every clone is retained; where verified, under half of the shortfall comes from an unresolved V gene, and the cause of the rest is unknown. The sample records about 230,000 clones, 75% to 85% of which are singletons. Of the sample, roughly 2.5% falls within the top ten clones. The sample consisted of PBMCs. These TCRs come from a woman aged 55-75 years in good health and CMV-seropositive.

The J gene is TRBJ2-3, the V gene TRBV27; D is perhaps TRBD2 (5 bases). This CDR3 comprises 14 residues. V was pared by 5 bases and J by 0 bases, with 9 bases between. Germline V gives CDR1 MNHEY, CDR2 SMNVEV (reference sequence). The CDR3 bases are TGTGCCAGCAGTCGACGGACTAGCACAGATACGCAGTATTTT. This gives the protein CASSRRTSTDTQYF.

The chain links TRBV6-1 to TRBJ2-5, with 9 bases that match TRBD2. Judging by the DNA end, TRBJ2-7 fits better; the J call may be wrong. Germline-derived CDR1 and CDR2 are MNHNS and SASEGT. This CDR3 region has 16 residues. CDR3 loop: CASSEELAGANYEQYF. The CDR3 DNA sequence: TGTGCCAGCAGTGAAGAGTTAGCGGGGGCCAACTACGAGCAGTACTTC.

This clone has just a few counts. The identical CDR3 is also encoded by other nucleotide sequences in the sample. The CDR3 bases are TGTGCCAGCAGCCGTACTAGCGGGCCCTACGAGCAGTACTTC. Translated, it gives CASSRTSGPYEQYF. J is TRBJ2-7 and V is TRBV7-2; 9 nucleotides align to TRBD2. The germline CDR1 and CDR2 sequences are SGHTA and FQGNSA. V was pared by 5 bases and J by 2 bases, with 4 bases of the junction left unmatched. This CDR3 region has 14 residues.

This clone was seen a few times. The J gene is TRBJ1-3, the V gene TRBV15, with D perhaps TRBD1 (5 bases). Germline lookup yields CDR1 LNHNV and CDR2 YYDKDF (reference sequence). The CDR3 totals 16 residues. The germline V and J ends were trimmed by 9 bases and 0 bases, with 18 bases remaining between them. The CDR3 protein is CATAGGTQVSGNTIYF. CDR3 nucleotide sequence: TGTGCCACAGCGGGGGGTACCCAGGTCTCTGGAAACACCATATATTTT. The variable domain in full, completed from reference TRBV15 and TRBJ1-3, reads DAMVIQNPRYQVTQFGKPVTLSCSQTLNHNVMYWYQQKSSQAPKLLFHYYDKDFNNEADTPDNFQSRRPNTSFCFLDIRSPGLGDTAMYLCATAGGTQVSGNTIYFGEGSWLTVV.

The chain links TRBV9 to TRBJ2-2; no clear D gene. The CDR3 is 17 residues long. The V end was cut by 4 bases, the J end by 1 base, with 17 bases between. CDR1 SGDLS and CDR2 YYNGEE come from the germline V gene. The chain's CDR3 is CASSSSRGIQNTGELFF. DNA for the CDR3: TGTGCCAGCAGCTCAAGTAGAGGAATTCAGAACACCGGGGAGCTGTTTTTT.

The chain has TRBV5-1 and TRBJ1-6; 8 bases fit TRBD1. Trimming cost V 3 bases and J 9 bases; bases outside gene matches: 8. The CDR3 extends over 15 amino acids. From germline, CDR1 is SGHRS and CDR2 YFSETQ. This CDR3 is CASSSVTGASSPLHF. The CDR3, as DNA: TGCGCCAGCAGCTCAGTGACAGGGGCCAGTTCACCCCTCCACTTT.

This clone was seen a handful of times. Here the CDR3 DNA reads TGTGCCAGCAGCCCCCGAGACGGAGGGGCAAACACTGAAGCTTTCTTT. This sequence encodes CASSPRDGGANTEAFF. J is TRBJ1-1 and V is TRBV13; tentatively, D is TRBD1 (5 bases). Trimming stripped 5 bases from V and 2 bases from J, with 18 bases between. CDR1 and CDR2 from the germline V gene are PRHDT and FYEKMQ (reference sequence). The CDR3 is 16 amino acids.

The CDR3 region is CASSQVVRRTEAFF. The CDR3 coding sequence is TGCGCCAGCAGCCAGGTCGTCCGGAGAACTGAAGCTTTCTTT. The chain employs TRBV4-3 and TRBJ1-1; D remains unclear. The germline V gene encodes CDR1 LGHNA and CDR2 YSLEER. This CDR3 is 14 amino acids long. Trimming pared 3 bases from V and 5 bases from J, leaving 13 bases between.

The J gene is TRBJ2-5, the V gene TRBV5-5, with 12 bases fitting TRBD2. Trimming at V came to 3 bases and at J to 5 bases, leaving 14 bases not matched to a gene. The CDR3 extends over 18 amino acids. The germline gives CDR1 SGHKS, CDR2 YYEKEE (reference sequence). In DNA form, the CDR3 reads TGTGCCAGCAGCTCTCGTGGGACACTAGCGGGGGGACGGGAGACCCAGTACTTC. This sequence encodes CASSSRGTLAGGRETQYF. The variable domain in full, with the rest retrieved from reference TRBV5-5 and TRBJ2-5, is DAGVTQSPTHLIKTRGQQVTLRCSPISGHKSVSWYQQVLGQGPQFIFQYYEKEERGRGNFPDRFSARQFPNYSSELNVNALLLGDSALYLCASSSRGTLAGGRETQYFGPGTRLLVL.

The chain uses TRBV4-3 and TRBJ2-5; D is perhaps TRBD2 (6 bases). The V end lost 4 bases, the J end lost 5 bases, and 17 bases lay between the germline ends. This CDR3 has 15 residues. CDR1 and CDR2 (germline): LGHNA, YSLEER. CDR3 amino acids: CASSRGTLRRETQYF. CDR3 DNA sequence: TGCGCCAGCAGCCGCGGGACGCTGCGGCGGGAGACCCAGTACTTC.

The CDR3 reads CASSFKTSRTYEQYF. CDR3 bases: TGTGCCAGCAGCTTCAAGACTAGCAGAACCTACGAGCAGTACTTC. This rearrangement joins TRBV7-2 to TRBJ2-7; 7 positions match TRBD2. Unmatched junction bases numbered 7, after V lost 3 bases and J lost 2 bases. Germline V gene data show CDR1 as SGHTA and CDR2 as FQGNSA. CDR3 length equals 15 residues.

The table lists this clone with a few counts. DNA for the CDR3: TGTGCCTGGGGGACAGGGAGGGAAGAGACCCAGTACTTC. This codes for CAWGTGREETQYF. V and J are TRBV30 and TRBJ2-5; 9 bases fit TRBD1. Germline V gene sequence: CDR1 GTSNPN, CDR2 SVGIG (reference sequence). There are 13 residues in the CDR3. J gave up 3 bases and V 5 bases, and 4 bases lay outside the gene matches.

The chain uses TRBV4-3 and TRBJ1-1; tentative D call: TRBD1 (6 bases). V was shortened by 8 bases and J by 3 bases, with 13 bases between the two germline ends. This CDR3 has 13 amino acids. The germline CDR1 and CDR2 sequences are LGHNA and YSLEER. CDR3 in amino acids: CASSRGWDTEAFF. In nucleotides, the CDR3 is TGCGCCAGCTCTAGGGGGTGGGACACTGAAGCTTTCTTT.

J is TRBJ2-7 and V is TRBV18, with 11 bases matching TRBD2. V lost 3 bases and J lost 3; bases outside the gene matches: 4. Germline loops: CDR1 KGHSH, CDR2 LQKENI. The CDR3 is 15 amino acids. The CDR3 loop is CASSPPSGRYYEQYF. The CDR3 DNA follows: TGTGCCAGCTCACCCCCTAGCGGGAGGTACTACGAGCAGTACTTC.

The gene calls are TRBV19 and TRBJ1-5, with no clear D. From germline, CDR1 is LNHDA and CDR2 SQIVND (reference sequence). The CDR3 contains 15 residues. Trimming took off 3 bases at V and 5 bases at J, with 14 bases between the two ends. The DNA for the CDR3 is TGTGCCAGTAGTATTTCGAGCGGAAGAGATCAGCCCCAGCATTTT. It codes for CASSISSGRDQPQHF.

This rearrangement joins TRBV5-1 to TRBJ2-3; D possibly corresponds to TRBD2 (6 bases). The V end lost 1 base, the J end lost 4 bases, and 10 bases lay between the germline ends. This CDR3 spans 14 amino acids. Germline loops: CDR1 SGHRS, CDR2 YFSETQ. This CDR3 is CASSLPRLADTQYF. The CDR3 DNA is TGCGCCAGCAGCTTGCCCCGACTAGCAGATACGCAGTATTTT.

The V and J genes are TRBV7-8 and TRBJ2-7, with TRBD1 matching 8 bases. The germline V gene has CDR1 SGHVS and CDR2 FQNEAQ. V was clipped by 2 bases and J by 2 bases; unmatched bases: 5. The CDR3 loop spans 15 amino acids. Written as DNA, the CDR3 is TGTGCCAGCAGCTTAAGTCAGGGGGCCCCCTACGAGCAGTACTTC. Translating it yields CASSLSQGAPYEQYF.

This clone came up once. This rearrangement joins TRBV6-1 to TRBJ1-2, with 7 bases lining up with TRBD1. The CDR3 sequence is 13 residues long. Germline loops: CDR1 MNHNS, CDR2 SASEGT. The J segment lost 8 bases and the V segment lost 6 bases, leaving 9 bases of the junction unmatched. CDR3 amino acids: CASRETGSAGYTF. In DNA form, the CDR3 reads TGTGCCAGCAGGGAGACAGGGTCGGCGGGCTACACCTTC.

This rearrangement joins TRBV2 to TRBJ2-3; 13 bases agree with TRBD2. Trimming at V came to 4 bases and at J to 4 bases, leaving 2 bases not matched to a gene. This CDR3 has 15 residues. Germline values: CDR1 SNHLY, CDR2 FYNNEI. In DNA form, the CDR3 reads TGTGCCAGCAGTGGACTAGCGGGGGGATCAGATACGCAGTATTTT. Translating it yields CASSGLAGGSDTQYF.

The V gene is TRBV5-8, the J gene TRBJ2-3; a weak D match, TRBD1 (6 bases). The germline V gene encodes CDR1 SGHTS and CDR2 YDEGEE. Trimming cost V 4 bases and J 0 bases, with 15 bases left between them. This CDR3 spans 16 amino acids. The CDR3 reads CASSRHPDSSTDTQYF. CDR3 nucleotide sequence: TGTGCCAGCAGCCGCCACCCGGACAGTAGCACAGATACGCAGTATTTT.

This chain joins TRBV4-1 and TRBJ2-1, with 8 bases matching TRBD2. This CDR3 region has 15 residues. V dropped 1 base and J dropped 4; count of bases not matched to a gene: 3. CDR1 is MGHRA, CDR2 YSYEKL, per germline. The CDR3 bases are TGCGCCAGCAGCCAAGGGGTAGCGGGGTACAATGAGCAGTTCTTC. Its translation is CASSQGVAGYNEQFF.

The V gene is TRBV30, the J gene TRBJ1-1; TRBD1 matches 8 bases. The CDR3 is 12 residues long. Trimming at V came to 3 bases and at J to 8 bases, leaving 5 bases not matched to a gene. Germline CDR1 and CDR2: GTSNPN and SVGIG (reference sequence). CDR3 in amino acids: CAWSRGQGEAFF. For the CDR3, the DNA is TGTGCCTGGAGCCGCGGACAGGGCGAAGCTTTCTTT.

J is TRBJ2-2 and V is TRBV4-2; 12 bases map to TRBD2. The germline V gene has CDR1 LGHNA and CDR2 YNFKEQ. This CDR3 is 17 amino acids long. Germline trimming cut 4 bases from V and 3 bases from J; bases unmatched to any gene: 6. CDR3 bases: TGTGCCAGCAGCCCGACTAGCGGGAGTTGGGACACCGGGGAGCTGTTTTTT. Translating gives CASSPTSGSWDTGELFF.

The chain combines TRBV5-1 with TRBJ1-1; 10 positions agree with TRBD1. Germline CDR1 SGHRS, CDR2 YFSETQ. CDR3 length: 16 residues. V lost 0 bases, J lost 0 bases, and 2 bases stayed unmatched. Written as DNA, the CDR3 is TGCGCCAGCAGCTTGGGGACAGGGGGACTGAACACTGAAGCTTTCTTT. The encoded protein is CASSLGTGGLNTEAFF.

This chain links TRBV7-2 with TRBJ1-1; the D gene is possibly TRBD1 (5 bases). This CDR3 is built from 12 residues. Germline V lookup: CDR1 SGHTA, CDR2 FQGNSA. With 7 bases removed from V and 10 bases from J, the gap between germline ends came to 16 bases. The CDR3, as DNA: TGTGCCAGCACCGCACTCAACCAGGGAGCTTTCTTT. Protein: CASTALNQGAFF.

The V gene is TRBV6-5, the J gene TRBJ1-1, with 7 bases aligning to TRBD1. Germline CDR1 and CDR2: MNHEY and SVGAGI. The CDR3 totals 14 residues. V dropped 2 bases and J dropped 3; count of bases not matched to a gene: 3. In DNA, the CDR3 is TGTGCCAGCAGTTACACAGGGGCTTACACTGAAGCTTTCTTT. As protein: CASSYTGAYTEAFF.

Only a few counts were recorded for this clone. The chain is built from TRBV2 and TRBJ2-7, with 7 bases matching TRBD1. This CDR3 region has 12 residues. V lost 4 bases, J lost 3 bases, and 0 bases stayed unmatched. Germline loops: CDR1 SNHLY, CDR2 FYNNEI. CDR3: CASSGQGYEQYF. CDR3 nucleotide sequence: TGTGCCAGCAGTGGACAGGGCTACGAGCAGTACTTC.

CDR3 bases: TGTGCCAGCTCACCAGGGACAGAGTCCTACGAGCAGTACTTC. The encoded protein is CASSPGTESYEQYF. The rearrangement joins TRBV18 to TRBJ2-7; 7 nucleotides align to TRBD1. Germline lookup yields CDR1 KGHSH and CDR2 LQKENI. The CDR3 runs 14 residues. Trimming took 2 bases from V and 1 from J; bases not matched to a gene: 2.